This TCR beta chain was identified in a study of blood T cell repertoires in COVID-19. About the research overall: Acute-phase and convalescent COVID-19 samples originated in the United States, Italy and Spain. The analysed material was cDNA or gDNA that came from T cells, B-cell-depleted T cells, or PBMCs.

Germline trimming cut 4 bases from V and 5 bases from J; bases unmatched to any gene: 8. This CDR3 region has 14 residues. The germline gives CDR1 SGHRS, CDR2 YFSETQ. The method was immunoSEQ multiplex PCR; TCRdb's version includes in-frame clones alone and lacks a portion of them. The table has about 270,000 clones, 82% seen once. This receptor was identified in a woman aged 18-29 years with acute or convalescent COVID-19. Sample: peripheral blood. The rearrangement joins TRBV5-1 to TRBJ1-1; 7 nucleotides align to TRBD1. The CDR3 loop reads CASSPGQRRTEAFF. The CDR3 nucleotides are TGCGCCAGCAGCCCGGGACAGAGAAGGACTGAAGCTTTCTTT.